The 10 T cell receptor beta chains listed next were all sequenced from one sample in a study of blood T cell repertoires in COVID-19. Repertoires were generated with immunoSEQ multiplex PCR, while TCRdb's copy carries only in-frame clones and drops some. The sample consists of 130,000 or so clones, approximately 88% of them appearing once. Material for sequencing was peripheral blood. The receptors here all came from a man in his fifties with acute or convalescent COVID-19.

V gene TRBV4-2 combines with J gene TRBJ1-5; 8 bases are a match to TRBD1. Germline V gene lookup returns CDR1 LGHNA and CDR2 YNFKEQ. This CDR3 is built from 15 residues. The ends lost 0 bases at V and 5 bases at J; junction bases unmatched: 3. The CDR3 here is CASSQDRGRDQPQHF. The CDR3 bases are TGTGCCAGCAGCCAAGACAGGGGGCGCGATCAGCCCCAGCATTTT.

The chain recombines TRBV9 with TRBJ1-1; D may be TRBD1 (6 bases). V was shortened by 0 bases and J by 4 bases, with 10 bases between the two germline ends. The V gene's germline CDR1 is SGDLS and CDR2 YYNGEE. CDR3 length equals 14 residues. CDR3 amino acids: CASSVDRVSTEAFF. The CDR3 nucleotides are TGTGCCAGCAGCGTAGACAGGGTTAGCACTGAAGCTTTCTTT.

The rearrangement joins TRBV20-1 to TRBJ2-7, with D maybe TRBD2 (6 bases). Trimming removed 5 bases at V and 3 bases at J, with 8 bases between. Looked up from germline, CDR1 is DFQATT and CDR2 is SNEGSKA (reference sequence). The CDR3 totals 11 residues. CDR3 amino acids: CSAGGLYEQYF. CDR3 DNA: TGCAGTGCTGGGGGACTCTACGAGCAGTACTTC.

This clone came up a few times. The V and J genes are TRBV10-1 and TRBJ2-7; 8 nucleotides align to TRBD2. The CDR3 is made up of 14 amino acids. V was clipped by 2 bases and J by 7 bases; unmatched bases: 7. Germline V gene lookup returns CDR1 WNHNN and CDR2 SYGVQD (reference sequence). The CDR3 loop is CASSETAGGSEQYF. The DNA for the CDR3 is TGCGCCAGCAGTGAGACGGCGGGAGGTAGTGAGCAGTACTTC.

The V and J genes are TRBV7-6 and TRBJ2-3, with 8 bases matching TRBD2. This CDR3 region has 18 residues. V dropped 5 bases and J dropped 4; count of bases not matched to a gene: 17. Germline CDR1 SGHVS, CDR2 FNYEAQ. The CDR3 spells CASSLTVGSGRGADTQYF. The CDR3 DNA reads TGTGCCAGCAGCCTCACCGTGGGCAGCGGGAGAGGTGCAGATACGCAGTATTTT.

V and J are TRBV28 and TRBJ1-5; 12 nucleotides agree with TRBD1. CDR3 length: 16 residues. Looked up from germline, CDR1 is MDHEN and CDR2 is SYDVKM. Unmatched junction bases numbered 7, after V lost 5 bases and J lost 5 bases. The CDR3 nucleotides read TGTGCCAGCAGTATTTCCGGGACAGGGGGCTATCAGCCCCAGCATTTT. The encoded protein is CASSISGTGGYQPQHF.

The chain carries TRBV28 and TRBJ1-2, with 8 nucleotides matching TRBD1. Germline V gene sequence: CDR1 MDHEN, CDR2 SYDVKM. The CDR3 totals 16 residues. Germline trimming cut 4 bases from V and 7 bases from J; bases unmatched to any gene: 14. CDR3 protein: CASSSTRQGWGTGYTF. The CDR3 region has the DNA TGTGCCAGCAGTTCGACTCGACAGGGGTGGGGAACTGGCTACACCTTC.

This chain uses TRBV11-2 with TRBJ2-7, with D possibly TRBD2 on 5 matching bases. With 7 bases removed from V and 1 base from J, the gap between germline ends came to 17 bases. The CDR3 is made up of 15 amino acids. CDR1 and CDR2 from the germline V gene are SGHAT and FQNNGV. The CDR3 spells CASNPEASPSYEQYF. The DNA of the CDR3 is TGTGCCAGCAACCCGGAGGCCTCCCCTTCCTACGAGCAGTACTTC.

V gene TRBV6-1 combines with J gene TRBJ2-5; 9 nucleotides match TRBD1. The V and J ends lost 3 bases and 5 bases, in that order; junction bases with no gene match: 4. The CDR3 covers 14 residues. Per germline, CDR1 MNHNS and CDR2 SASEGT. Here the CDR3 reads CASSDSQGAETQYF. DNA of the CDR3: TGTGCCAGCAGTGATTCACAGGGGGCGGAGACCCAGTACTTC.

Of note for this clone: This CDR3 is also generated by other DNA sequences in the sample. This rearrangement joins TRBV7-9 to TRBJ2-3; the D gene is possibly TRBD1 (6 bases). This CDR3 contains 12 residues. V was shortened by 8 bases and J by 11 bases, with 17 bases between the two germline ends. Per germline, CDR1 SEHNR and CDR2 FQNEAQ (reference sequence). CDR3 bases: TGTGCCAGCCTAACTCTAGGGGGACGGCAGTATTTT. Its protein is CASLTLGGRQYF.